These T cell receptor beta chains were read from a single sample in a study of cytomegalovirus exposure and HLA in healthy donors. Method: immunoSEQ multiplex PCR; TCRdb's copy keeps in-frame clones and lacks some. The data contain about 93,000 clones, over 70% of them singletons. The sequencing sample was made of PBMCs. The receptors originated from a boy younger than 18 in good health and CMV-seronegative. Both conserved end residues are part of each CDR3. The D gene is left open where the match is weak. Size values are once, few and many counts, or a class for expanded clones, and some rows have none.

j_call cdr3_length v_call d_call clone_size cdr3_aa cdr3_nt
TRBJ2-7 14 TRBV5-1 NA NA CASSFGNGVYEQYF TGCGCCAGCAGCTTTGGTAACGGAGTCTACGAGCAGTACTTC
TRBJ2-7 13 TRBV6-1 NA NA CASRDAFFYEQYF TGTGCCAGCCGCGATGCGTTCTTCTACGAGCAGTACTTC
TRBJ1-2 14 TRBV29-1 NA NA CSAYLGAPHYGYTF TGCAGCGCTTACTTAGGAGCGCCCCATTATGGCTACACCTTC
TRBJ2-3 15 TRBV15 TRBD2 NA CATSRGGSGTDTQYF TGTGCCACCAGCAGAGGCGGGAGCGGCACAGATACGCAGTATTTT
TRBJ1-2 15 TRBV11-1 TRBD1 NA CASSAQGQGDYGYTF TGTGCCAGCAGCGCGCAGGGACAGGGAGACTATGGCTACACCTTC
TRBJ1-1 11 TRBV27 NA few CASRSGLVAFF TGTGCCAGCAGATCAGGGTTGGTGGCTTTCTTT
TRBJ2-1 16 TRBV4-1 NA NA CASSLPARVTYNEQFF TGCGCCAGCAGCCTGCCGGCGAGGGTCACCTACAATGAGCAGTTCTTC
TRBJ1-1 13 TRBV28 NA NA CASSLVAVTEAFF TGTGCCAGCAGTTTGGTGGCTGTTACTGAAGCTTTCTTT
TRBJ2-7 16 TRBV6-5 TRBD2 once CASSYGASGSRHEQYF TGTGCCAGCAGTTACGGGGCTAGCGGGAGCCGCCACGAGCAGTACTTC
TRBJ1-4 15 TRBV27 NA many CATRTISAGNEKLFF TGTGCCACCCGCACGATTTCGGCGGGTAATGAAAAACTGTTTTTT
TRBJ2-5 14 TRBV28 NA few CASSPLRFRETQYF TGTGCCAGCAGTCCCCTTCGCTTCAGGGAGACCCAGTACTTC
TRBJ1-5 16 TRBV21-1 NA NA CASSNGRGVVRQPQHF TGTGCCAGCAGCAACGGCCGGGGGGTTGTAAGACAGCCCCAGCATTTT
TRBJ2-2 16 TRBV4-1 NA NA CASSQDAPGVGGELFF TGCGCCAGCAGCCAAGATGCTCCGGGAGTCGGCGGGGAGCTGTTTTTT
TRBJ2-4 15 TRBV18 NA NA CASSPPGWTKNIQYF TGTGCCAGCTCACCGCCAGGGTGGACCAAAAACATTCAGTACTTC
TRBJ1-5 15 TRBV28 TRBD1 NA CASSQQGTGRRTTHF TGTGCCAGCAGTCAACAAGGGACAGGGCGAAGGACCACGCATTTT
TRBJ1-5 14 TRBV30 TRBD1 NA CAWKTGGSNQPQHF TGTGCCTGGAAGACAGGGGGAAGCAATCAGCCCCAGCATTTT
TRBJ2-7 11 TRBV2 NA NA CATSPNYEQYF TGTGCCACTTCGCCTAACTACGAGCAGTACTTC
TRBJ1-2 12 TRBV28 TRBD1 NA CASSPRTGRYTF TGTGCCAGCAGTCCCCGGACAGGACGCTACACCTTC
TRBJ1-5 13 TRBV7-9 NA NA CASSQGGPSPQHF TGTGCCAGCAGCCAAGGGGGTCCATCGCCCCAGCATTTT
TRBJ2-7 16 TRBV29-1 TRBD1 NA CSVGPIRQGEVYEQYF TGCAGCGTTGGCCCCATCCGACAGGGGGAAGTCTACGAGCAGTACTTC
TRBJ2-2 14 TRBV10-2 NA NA CASRTNPNTGELFF TGCGCCAGCAGGACAAATCCAAACACCGGGGAGCTGTTTTTT
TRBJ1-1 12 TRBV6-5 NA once CASSYTGGDAFF TGTGCCAGCAGTTACACGGGGGGGGACGCTTTCTTT
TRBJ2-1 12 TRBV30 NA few CAWRGSGDEQFF TGTGCCTGGAGGGGGAGTGGGGATGAGCAGTTCTTC
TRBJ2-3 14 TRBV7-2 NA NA CASSQTGLLDTQYF TGTGCCAGCAGCCAAACGGGTTTGTTAGATACGCAGTATTTT
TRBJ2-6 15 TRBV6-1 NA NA CASSVTGSGANVLTF TGTGCCAGCAGTGTTACAGGGTCTGGGGCCAACGTCCTGACTTTC
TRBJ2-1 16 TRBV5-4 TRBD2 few CASSPPGTSGNNEQFF TGTGCCAGCAGCCCCCCCGGGACTAGCGGGAACAATGAGCAGTTCTTC
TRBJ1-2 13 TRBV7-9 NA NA CASSLGLVQGYTF TGTGCCAGCAGCTTAGGGCTGGTACAGGGCTACACCTTC
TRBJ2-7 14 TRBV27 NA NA CASSFGQGPIEQYF TGTGCCAGCAGTTTTGGTCAGGGCCCCATCGAGCAGTACTTC
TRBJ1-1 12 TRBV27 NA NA CASSFGRTEAFF TGTGCCAGCAGTTTTGGGAGGACTGAAGCTTTCTTT
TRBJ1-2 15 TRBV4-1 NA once CASSQDVRVQHGYTF TGCGCCAGCAGCCAAGATGTCAGGGTTCAGCATGGCTACACCTTC
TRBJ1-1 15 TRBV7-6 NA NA CASSLAVQGETEAFF TGTGCCAGCAGCTTAGCGGTCCAGGGTGAGACTGAAGCTTTCTTT
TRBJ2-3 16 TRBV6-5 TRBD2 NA CASSSLAGTSTDTQYF TGTGCCAGCAGTTCGCTAGCGGGGACTAGCACAGATACGCAGTATTTT
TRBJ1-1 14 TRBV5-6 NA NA CASSFVRGNTEAFF TGTGCCAGCAGTTTCGTCCGGGGGAACACTGAAGCTTTCTTT
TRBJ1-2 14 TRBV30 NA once CAWTRQILNYGYTF TGTGCCTGGACTCGACAGATTCTCAACTATGGCTACACCTTC
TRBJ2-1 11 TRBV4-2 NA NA CASSPGGEQFF TGTGCCAGCAGCCCCGGGGGAGAGCAGTTCTTC
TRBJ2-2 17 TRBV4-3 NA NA CASSHLLDWSNTGELFF TGCGCCAGCAGCCACCTCTTGGACTGGTCGAACACCGGGGAGCTGTTTTTT
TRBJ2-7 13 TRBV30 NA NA CAWSFSQAYEQYF TGTGCCTGGAGTTTCAGCCAGGCTTACGAGCAGTACTTC
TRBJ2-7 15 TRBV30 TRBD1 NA CAWSGGQGTSYEQYF TGTGCCTGGAGTGGGGGACAGGGGACCTCCTACGAGCAGTACTTC
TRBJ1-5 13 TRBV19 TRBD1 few CASSQGEVQPQHF TGTGCCAGTAGTCAGGGGGAGGTTCAGCCCCAGCATTTT
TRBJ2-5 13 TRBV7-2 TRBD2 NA CASSRGVQETQYF TGTGCCAGCAGCCGGGGGGTCCAAGAGACCCAGTACTTC
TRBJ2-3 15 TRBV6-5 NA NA CASSWRARGTDTQYF TGTGCCAGCAGTTGGAGAGCCCGTGGGACAGATACGCAGTATTTT
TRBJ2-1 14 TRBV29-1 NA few CSVDVSRDYNEQFF TGCAGCGTTGATGTCAGCCGGGACTACAATGAGCAGTTCTTC
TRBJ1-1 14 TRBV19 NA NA CASSAGQGNTEAFF TGTGCCAGTAGTGCCGGCCAGGGGAACACTGAAGCTTTCTTT
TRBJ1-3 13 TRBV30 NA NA CACSGARGNTIYF TGTGCCTGTTCAGGGGCTCGAGGAAACACCATATATTTT
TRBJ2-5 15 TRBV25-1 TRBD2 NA CASSKQRGGQETQYF TGTGCCAGCAGTAAACAGCGGGGGGGCCAAGAGACCCAGTACTTC
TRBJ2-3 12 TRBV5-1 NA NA CASSYYTDTQYF TGCGCCAGCAGTTACTACACAGATACGCAGTATTTT
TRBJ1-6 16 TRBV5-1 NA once CASSLGQGSYNSPLHF TGCGCCAGCAGCTTAGGGCAGGGATCCTATAATTCACCCCTCCACTTT
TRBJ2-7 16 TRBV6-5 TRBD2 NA CASSYRGVGRFGEQYF TGTGCCAGCAGTTACCGGGGGGTAGGGAGGTTCGGCGAGCAGTACTTC
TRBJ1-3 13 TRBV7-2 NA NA CASSRYSGNTIYF TGTGCCAGCAGCCGCTACTCTGGAAACACCATATATTTT
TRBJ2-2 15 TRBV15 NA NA CATRAQGRDTGELFF TGTGCCACCAGGGCCCAGGGGAGGGACACCGGGGAGCTGTTTTTT
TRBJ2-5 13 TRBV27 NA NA CASSWSVQETQYF TGTGCCAGCAGTTGGTCGGTCCAAGAGACCCAGTACTTC
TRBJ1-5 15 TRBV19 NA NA CASSMLQASNQPQHF TGTGCCAGTAGTATGCTACAGGCTAGCAATCAGCCCCAGCATTTT
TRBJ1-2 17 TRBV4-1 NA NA CASSQEYDRLFNYGYTF TGCGCCAGCAGCCAAGAGTACGACAGGTTGTTTAACTATGGCTACACCTTC
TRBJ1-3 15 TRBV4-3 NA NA CASSQGGAPQNTIYF TGCGCCAGCAGCCAAGGAGGAGCCCCACAAAACACCATATATTTT
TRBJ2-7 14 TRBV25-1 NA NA CASTERTAPYEQYF TGTGCCAGCACCGAAAGGACAGCCCCCTACGAGCAGTACTTC
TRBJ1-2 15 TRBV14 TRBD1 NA CASSHSRQGDYGYTF TGTGCCAGCAGCCATTCCCGACAGGGAGACTATGGCTACACCTTC
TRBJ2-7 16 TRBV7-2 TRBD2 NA CASSLSGLASSYEQYF TGTGCCAGCAGCCTGTCCGGACTAGCGTCCTCCTACGAGCAGTACTTC
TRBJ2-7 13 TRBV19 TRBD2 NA CASSSSGPYEQYF TGTGCCAGTAGTTCTAGCGGACCCTACGAGCAGTACTTC
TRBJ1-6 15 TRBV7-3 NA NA CASSQEGGGNSPLHF TGTGCCAGCAGCCAGGAGGGGGGAGGGAATTCACCCCTCCACTTT